This T cell receptor beta chain came from a study of cytomegalovirus exposure and HLA in healthy donors. Study-level findings and limits: Equally common other TCR beta chains were less clonally expanded than HLA-associated ones, a later analysis found.

The CDR3 sequence is 13 residues long. V lost 5 bases and J lost 0, with 9 bases in between. Germline V gene lookup returns CDR1 SGHRS and CDR2 YFSETQ. A word on this clone: Antigen unknown.

The study ran its PCR with 60 Vbeta and 13 Jbeta primers. Sequencing used immunoSEQ multiplex PCR; TCRdb keeps in-frame clones, though not all of them. The data show 75,000 to 90,000 clones, nearly 80% seen once. The receptor's source is a woman aged 40 to 49 in good health and CMV-seropositive. The sequenced sample was PBMCs. The chain is built from TRBV5-1 and TRBJ2-7; D call uncertain. This CDR3 reads CASREASSYEQYF. The CDR3 DNA is TGCGCCAGCAGAGAGGCAAGCTCCTACGAGCAGTACTTC. Using reference TRBV5-1 and TRBJ2-7 for the parts outside the CDR3, the full variable domain is KAGVTQTPRYLIKTRGQQVTLSCSPISGHRSVSWYQQTPGQGLQFLFEYFSETQRNKGNFPGRFSGRQFSNSRSEMNVSTLELGDSALYLCASREASSYEQYFGPGTRLTVT.